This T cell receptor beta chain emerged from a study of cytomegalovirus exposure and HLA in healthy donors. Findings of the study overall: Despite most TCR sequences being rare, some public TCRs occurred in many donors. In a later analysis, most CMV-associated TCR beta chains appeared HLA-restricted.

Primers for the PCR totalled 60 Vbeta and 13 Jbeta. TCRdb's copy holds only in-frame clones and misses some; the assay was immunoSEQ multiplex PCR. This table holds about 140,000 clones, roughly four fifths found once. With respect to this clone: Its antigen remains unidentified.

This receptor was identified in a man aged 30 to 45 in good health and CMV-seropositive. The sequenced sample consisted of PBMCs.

CDR3 bases: TGTGCCAGCAGTGGATCATTGGGACCCGCGGGAGACATTCAGTACTTC. This encodes CASSGSLGPAGDIQYF. The chain carries TRBV6-1 and TRBJ2-4; 7 nucleotides agree with TRBD2. Germline V lookup: CDR1 MNHNS, CDR2 SASEGT. The CDR3 consists of 16 residues. V gave up 4 bases and J gave up 8 bases; unmatched junction bases: 14.